The text below deals with one T cell receptor (beta chain). Antigen specificity is unknown. Generated by immunoSEQ multiplex PCR, the TCRdb table keeps only in-frame clones and is missing some. The profile shows around 6,500 clones, around nine tenths of them singletons. This entry belongs to a study of T cell clonotyping in hematopoietic cell transplantation. Overall study findings and caveats: After transplant, recipient diversity fell while pathologically expanded clonotypes grew through day 180. CD4 and CD8 repertoire contributions could not be separated without sorting.

V was cut by 4 bases and J by 4 bases, with 15 bases left in between. This CDR3 is 14 amino acids long. Germline CDR1 reads SGHRS; CDR2 reads YFSETQ. This TCR was recovered from a female patient aged 35 to 55 who had an allogeneic stem cell transplant from a related donor, so the T cells may come from the graft donor. Some clones in this sample may be carry-over from other donors' samples. The source was peripheral blood mononuclear cells, collected 100 days after allogeneic stem cell transplant. The rearrangement links TRBV5-1 to TRBJ2-7; perhaps TRBD1 as D (6 bases). The CDR3, as DNA: TGCGCCAGCAGCCCCTGGTGGGGGCGATACGAGCAGTACTTC. Translation: CASSPWWGRYEQYF.